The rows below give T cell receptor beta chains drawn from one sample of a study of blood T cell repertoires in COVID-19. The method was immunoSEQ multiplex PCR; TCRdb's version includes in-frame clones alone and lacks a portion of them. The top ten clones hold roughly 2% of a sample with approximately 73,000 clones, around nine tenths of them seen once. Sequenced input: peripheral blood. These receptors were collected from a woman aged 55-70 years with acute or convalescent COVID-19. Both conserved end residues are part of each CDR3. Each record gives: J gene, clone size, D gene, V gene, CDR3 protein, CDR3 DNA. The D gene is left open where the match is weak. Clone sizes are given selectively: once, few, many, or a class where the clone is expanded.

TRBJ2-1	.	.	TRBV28	CASTPSGTLEQFF	TGTGCCAGCACCCCATCCGGGACACTTGAGCAGTTCTTC
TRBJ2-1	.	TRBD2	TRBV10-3	CAISAGTSDQGNEQFF	TGTGCCATCAGTGCAGGGACTAGCGACCAAGGGAATGAGCAGTTCTTC
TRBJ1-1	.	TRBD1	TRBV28	CASTVLPGQQKKAFF	TGTGCCAGCACCGTCCTCCCGGGACAGCAAAAAAAAGCTTTCTTT
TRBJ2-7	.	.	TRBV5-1	CASSYKSGNEQYF	TGCGCCAGCAGTTATAAATCCGGGAACGAGCAGTACTTC
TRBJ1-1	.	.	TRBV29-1	CSVTTVNTEAFF	TGCAGCGTAACGACAGTGAACACTGAAGCTTTCTTT
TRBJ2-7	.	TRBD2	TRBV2	CASSKGRVREQYF	TGTGCCAGCAGTAAAGGGAGGGTTCGCGAGCAGTACTTC
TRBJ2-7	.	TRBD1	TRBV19	CASSMGTGNYEQYF	TGTGCCAGTAGTATGGGGACAGGGAATTACGAGCAGTACTTC
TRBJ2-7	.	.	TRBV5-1	CASSFIYEQYF	TGCGCCAGCAGCTTCATCTACGAGCAGTACTTC
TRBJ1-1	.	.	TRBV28	CASRQTGTGLAFF	TGTGCCAGCAGGCAGACAGGCACAGGTTTAGCTTTCTTT
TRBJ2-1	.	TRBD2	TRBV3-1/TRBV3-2	CASSQDTSGAYNEQFF	TGTGCCAGCAGCCAAGATACTAGCGGGGCCTACAATGAGCAGTTCTTC
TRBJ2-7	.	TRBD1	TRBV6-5	CASSYSRDRGLEQYF	TGTGCCAGCAGTTACTCCCGGGACAGGGGTCTCGAGCAGTACTTC
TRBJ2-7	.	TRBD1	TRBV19	CASSSNPGTVFYEQYF	TGTGCCAGTAGTTCCAACCCCGGGACAGTATTCTACGAGCAGTACTTC
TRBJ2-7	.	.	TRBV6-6	CASAFSEGTYEQYF	TGTGCCAGCGCGTTTTCGGAGGGTACCTACGAGCAGTACTTC
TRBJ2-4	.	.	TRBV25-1	CASSESGERNIQYF	TGTGCCAGCAGTGAATCAGGGGAGAGAAACATTCAGTACTTC
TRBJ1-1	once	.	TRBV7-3	CASSSTGRVTEAFF	TGTGCCAGCAGCTCCACTGGCAGGGTCACTGAAGCTTTCTTT
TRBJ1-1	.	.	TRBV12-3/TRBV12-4	CATVESAFF	TGTGCCACTGTAGAGTCAGCTTTCTTT
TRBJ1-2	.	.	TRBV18	CASSPPLQGGVGYTF	TGTGCCAGCTCACCACCACTCCAGGGAGGGGTTGGCTACACCTTC
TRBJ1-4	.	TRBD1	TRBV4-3	CASSQDLGTGREKLFF	TGCGCCAGCAGCCAAGATCTCGGGACAGGGCGTGAAAAACTGTTTTTT
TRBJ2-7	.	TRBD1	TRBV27	CASSVWDRANEQYF	TGTGCCAGCAGTGTTTGGGACAGGGCGAACGAGCAGTACTTC
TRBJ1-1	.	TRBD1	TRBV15	CATSRDEFRDRALNTEAFF	TGTGCCACCAGCAGAGATGAGTTTCGGGACAGGGCGCTTAACACTGAAGCTTTCTTT
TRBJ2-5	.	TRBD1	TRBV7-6	CASSLVQGAWETQYF	TGTGCCAGCAGCTTAGTACAGGGGGCTTGGGAGACCCAGTACTTC
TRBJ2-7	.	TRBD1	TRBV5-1	CASGRDRSFEQYF	TGCGCCAGCGGACGGGACAGGAGCTTCGAGCAGTACTTC
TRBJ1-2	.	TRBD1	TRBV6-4	CASSDSGTGSPGYGYTF	TGTGCCAGCAGTGACAGCGGGACAGGGAGTCCTGGCTATGGCTACACCTTC
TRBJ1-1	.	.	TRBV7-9	CASSERTGVASEAFF	TGTGCCAGCAGCGAACGCACGGGGGTCGCATCTGAAGCTTTCTTT
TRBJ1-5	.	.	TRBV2	CASSDGQYQPQHF	TGTGCCAGCAGCGATGGACAGTATCAGCCCCAGCATTTT
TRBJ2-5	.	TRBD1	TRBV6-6	CASSLTGGETQYF	TGTGCCAGCAGTTTAACAGGGGGAGAGACCCAGTACTTC
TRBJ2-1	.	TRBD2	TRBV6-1	CASSVAGVWNEQFF	TGTGCCAGCAGTGTAGCGGGAGTATGGAATGAGCAGTTCTTC
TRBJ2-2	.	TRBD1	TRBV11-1	CASCGTGGGELFF	TGTGCCAGCTGCGGGACAGGGGGCGGGGAGCTGTTTTTT
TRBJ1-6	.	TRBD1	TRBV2	CASSDSQGDNSPLHF	TGTGCCAGCAGCGATAGCCAGGGGGATAATTCACCCCTCCACTTT
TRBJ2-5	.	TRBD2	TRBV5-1	CASSLGLAAIQETQYF	TGCGCCAGCAGCTTGGGTCTAGCGGCGATCCAAGAGACCCAGTACTTC
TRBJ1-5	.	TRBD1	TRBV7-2	CASSQTGQGKTQHF	TGTGCCAGCAGCCAAACGGGACAGGGCAAGACCCAGCATTTT
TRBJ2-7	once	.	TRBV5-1	CASSLGGGADEQYF	TGCGCCAGCAGCTTGGGGGGGGGCGCGGATGAGCAGTACTTC
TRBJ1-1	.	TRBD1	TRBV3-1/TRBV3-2	CASSPTGSDTEAFF	TGTGCCAGCAGCCCGACAGGGTCGGACACTGAAGCTTTCTTT
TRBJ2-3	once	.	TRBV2	CASKTSWGGSDTQYF	TGTGCCAGCAAGACTAGTTGGGGGGGCTCAGATACGCAGTATTTT
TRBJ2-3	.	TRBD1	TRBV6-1	CASSKRQGKQYF	TGTGCCAGCAGTAAACGACAGGGAAAGCAGTATTTT
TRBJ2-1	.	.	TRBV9	CASSPYLGGEQFF	TGTGCCAGCAGCCCCTATCTGGGGGGTGAGCAGTTCTTC
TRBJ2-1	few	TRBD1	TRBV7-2	CASSLGGQGIQNEQFF	TGTGCCAGCAGCTTAGGGGGACAGGGTATCCAAAATGAGCAGTTCTTC
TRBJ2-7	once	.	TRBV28	CASSSQGDFSYEQYF	TGTGCCAGCAGTTCACAGGGCGATTTTTCCTACGAGCAGTACTTC
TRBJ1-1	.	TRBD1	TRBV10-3	CAISGTGMNTEAFF	TGTGCCATCAGTGGGACAGGAATGAACACTGAAGCTTTCTTT
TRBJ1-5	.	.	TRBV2	CASSEVRADQPQHF	TGTGCCAGCAGTGAAGTGAGGGCCGATCAGCCCCAGCATTTT
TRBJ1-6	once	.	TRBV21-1	CASSKGGDYNSPLHF	TGTGCCAGCAGCAAAGGGGGGGACTATAATTCACCCCTCCACTTT
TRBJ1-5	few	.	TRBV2	CASNMQGKPQHF	TGTGCCAGCAATATGCAGGGAAAGCCCCAGCATTTT
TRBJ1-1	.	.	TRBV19	CASSKYSGTEAFF	TGTGCCAGTAGTAAGTATTCGGGCACTGAAGCTTTCTTT
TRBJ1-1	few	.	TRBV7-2	CASSPGSWDTEAFF	TGTGCCAGCAGCCCGGGATCTTGGGACACTGAAGCTTTCTTT
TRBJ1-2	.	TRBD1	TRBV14	CASSYRTGGYGYTF	TGTGCCAGCAGCTACCGGACAGGGGGCTATGGCTACACCTTC
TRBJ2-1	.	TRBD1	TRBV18	CASSPPVGGAGNEQFF	TGTGCCAGCTCACCACCGGTAGGGGGCGCCGGCAATGAGCAGTTCTTC
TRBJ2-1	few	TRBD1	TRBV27	CASSFSGTGDYNEQFF	TGTGCCAGCAGTTTCTCCGGGACAGGGGACTACAATGAGCAGTTCTTC
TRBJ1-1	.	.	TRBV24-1	CATSGRANTEAFF	TGTGCCACCAGTGGCAGGGCGAACACTGAAGCTTTCTTT
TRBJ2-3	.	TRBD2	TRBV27	CASSLYLAGVDTQYF	TGTGCCAGCAGTTTATACCTAGCGGGAGTAGATACGCAGTATTTT
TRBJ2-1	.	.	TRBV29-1	CSVLPGHPNNEQFF	TGCAGCGTCCTACCGGGACACCCAAACAATGAGCAGTTCTTC
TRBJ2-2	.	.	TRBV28	CASRKGYGTGELFF	TGTGCCAGCAGGAAGGGGTATGGGACCGGGGAGCTGTTTTTT
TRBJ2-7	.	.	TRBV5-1	CASSLEGTRGYEQYF	TGCGCCAGCAGCTTGGAAGGCACAAGGGGCTACGAGCAGTACTTC
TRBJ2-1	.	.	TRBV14	CASSQDPNGSEQFF	TGTGCCAGCAGCCAAGATCCGAACGGGAGTGAGCAGTTCTTC
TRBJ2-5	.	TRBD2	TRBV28	CASSSILGLADKETQYF	TGTGCCAGCAGTTCTATCCTGGGCCTAGCGGATAAAGAGACCCAGTACTTC
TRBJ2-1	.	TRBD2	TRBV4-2	CASSQALERDNNEQFF	TGTGCCAGCAGCCAAGCGTTGGAGCGGGATAACAATGAGCAGTTCTTC
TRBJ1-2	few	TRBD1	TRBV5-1	CASSLRTGPVVYGYTF	TGCGCCAGCAGCTTACGGACAGGGCCGGTCGTCTATGGCTACACCTTC
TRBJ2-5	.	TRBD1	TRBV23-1	CASSHPTGWGYQETQYF	TGCGCCAGCAGTCACCCGACAGGGTGGGGGTACCAAGAGACCCAGTACTTC